Below, 24 T cell receptor beta chains from the same sample are listed, as sequenced in a study of blood T cell repertoires in COVID-19. The protocol was immunoSEQ multiplex PCR, while the TCRdb copy is restricted to in-frame clones and leaves out a portion. Of around 300,000 clones listed, about 86% are singletons. The sequencing input was peripheral blood. Source of these receptors: a man aged 30 to 45 with active or convalescent COVID-19.

A note on this clone: The junction shows a germline mismatch at one end, possibly a read error. The V and J genes are TRBV24-1 and TRBJ2-5; 7 bases are a match to TRBD1. The CDR3 runs to 17 residues. Germline V gives CDR1 KGHDR, CDR2 SFDVKD. CDR3 nucleotides: TGTGCCACCTGTGATTTGCAAAAGGGGGCCGCGGGAGAGACCCAGTACTTC. It is translated as CATCDLQKGAAGETQYF.

The J gene is TRBJ2-5, the V gene TRBV4-1; 7 bases align to TRBD2. V dropped 3 bases and J dropped 6; count of bases not matched to a gene: 10. The germline CDR1 and CDR2 sequences are MGHRA and YSYEKL. This CDR3 contains 15 residues. CDR3 DNA: TGCGCCAGCAGCCAGCCAGCGGGGAGTGGGAAGACCCAGTACTTC. Translation gives CASSQPAGSGKTQYF.

The chain recombines TRBV6-5 with TRBJ2-5; no reliable D call. CDR1 and CDR2 from the germline V gene are MNHEY and SVGAGI. V was pared by 6 bases and J by 0 bases, with 8 bases between. This CDR3 has 13 amino acids. DNA of the CDR3: TGTGCCAGCAGCCCCCGGTACCAAGAGACCCAGTACTTC. Translated: CASSPRYQETQYF.

The chain couples TRBV7-9 to TRBJ1-2; the D gene is possibly TRBD1 (6 bases). Trimming shortened V by 3 bases and J by 0 bases, and 14 bases separated the two germline ends. This CDR3 is built from 16 residues. Germline CDR1 SEHNR, CDR2 FQNEAQ (reference sequence). CDR3 in amino acids: CASSFGGAPTNYGYTF. The CDR3 bases are TGTGCCAGCAGCTTTGGGGGGGCCCCTACTAACTATGGCTACACCTTC.

This clone was detected ten times or more. J is TRBJ1-2 and V is TRBV5-1; no reliable D call. Looked up from germline, CDR1 is SGHRS and CDR2 is YFSETQ. V was pared by 4 bases and J by 1 base, with 5 bases between. The CDR3 spans 12 residues. This CDR3 is CASSEGNYGYTF. CDR3 nucleotides: TGCGCCAGCAGCGAGGGTAACTATGGCTACACCTTC.

The gene calls are TRBV30 and TRBJ2-7; 9 bases are shared with TRBD1. CDR3 length equals 12 residues. Losses at the gene ends were 7 bases for V and 4 bases for J; bases not matched to a gene: 5. Germline CDR1 is GTSNPN and CDR2 is SVGIG (reference sequence). The CDR3 region has the DNA TGTGCCTTTTCGGGACAGGGTTACGAGCAGTACTTC. Translated, it gives CAFSGQGYEQYF.

This rearrangement joins TRBV5-1 to TRBJ1-5; 7 nucleotides match TRBD1. With 2 bases clipped from V and 7 bases from J, the junction kept 9 bases outside the gene matches. In germline, CDR1 is SGHRS, CDR2 YFSETQ. This CDR3 region has 15 residues. The CDR3 is CASSFEGARGQPQHF. The CDR3 DNA is TGCGCCAGCAGCTTTGAGGGGGCAAGGGGACAGCCCCAGCATTTT.

This rearrangement joins TRBV6-4 to TRBJ2-1; D possibly corresponds to TRBD1 (5 bases). From germline, CDR1 is MRHNA and CDR2 SNTAGT. V was shortened by 1 base and J by 10 bases, with 8 bases between the two germline ends. The CDR3 loop spans 12 amino acids. CDR3 sequence: CASSDFQGEQFF. The CDR3 nucleotides read TGTGCCAGCAGTGACTTCCAGGGAGAGCAGTTCTTC.

This clone has just a few counts. The chain carries TRBV27 and TRBJ1-1, with TRBD1 as a possible D gene (5 bases). The CDR3 totals 14 residues. V was pared by 5 bases and J by 6 bases, with 16 bases between. Per germline, CDR1 MNHEY and CDR2 SMNVEV (reference sequence). This chain's CDR3 is CASSPWGEFAEAFF. As DNA, the CDR3 is TGTGCCAGCAGTCCCTGGGGCGAGTTCGCTGAAGCTTTCTTT.

The chain uses TRBV2 and TRBJ2-1; 12 nucleotides line up with TRBD2. Germline CDR1 SNHLY, CDR2 FYNNEI. The V and J ends lost 6 bases and 13 bases, in that order; junction bases with no gene match: 10. This CDR3 has 14 amino acids. As DNA, the CDR3 is TGTGCCAGCAGGCTCATTACTAGCGGGGGGAGTCAGTTCTTC. Translation gives CASRLITSGGSQFF.

V gene TRBV5-1 combines with J gene TRBJ2-7, with 7 bases aligning to TRBD2. CDR1 and CDR2 from the germline V gene are SGHRS and YFSETQ. The trim removed 6 bases at V and 3 bases at J, leaving 9 bases unmatched. The CDR3 totals 14 residues. The CDR3 DNA is TGCGCCAGCACCGGGAGCCGGGGGGACTACGAGCAGTACTTC. Translated: CASTGSRGDYEQYF. The full variable domain, with the rest looked up from reference TRBV5-1 and TRBJ2-7, is KAGVTQTPRYLIKTRGQQVTLSCSPISGHRSVSWYQQTPGQGLQFLFEYFSETQRNKGNFPGRFSGRQFSNSRSEMNVSTLELGDSALYLCASTGSRGDYEQYFGPGTRLTVT.

This clone was counted at least ten times. The gene calls are TRBV28 and TRBJ2-7, with 10 positions matching TRBD2. This CDR3 contains 14 residues. CDR1 is MDHEN and CDR2 is SYDVKM in the germline V gene. V lost 5 bases, J lost 2 bases, and 3 bases stayed unmatched. Here the CDR3 reads CASSPSGSTYEQYF. CDR3 bases: TGTGCCAGCAGTCCTAGCGGGAGCACCTACGAGCAGTACTTC.

The gene calls are TRBV3-1 (or the pseudogene TRBV3-2) and TRBJ2-7; D possibly corresponds to TRBD2 (5 bases). The length of the CDR3 is 14 residues. V lost 6 bases to trimming and J lost 3 bases, with 15 bases between them. CDR1 and CDR2 from the germline V gene are LGHDT and YNNKEL (reference sequence). The CDR3 is CASSPGNTDYEQYF. DNA for the CDR3: TGTGCCAGCAGTCCGGGGAACACTGACTACGAGCAGTACTTC.

The chain carries TRBV7-2 and TRBJ2-1; D unresolved. V was shortened by 3 bases and J by 2 bases, with 20 bases between the two germline ends. CDR1 is SGHTA and CDR2 is FQGNSA in the germline V gene. This CDR3 contains 18 residues. CDR3 amino acids: CASSLGPPGLPAYNEQFF. For the CDR3, the DNA is TGTGCCAGCAGCTTGGGCCCCCCCGGTCTTCCGGCCTACAATGAGCAGTTCTTC.

A note on this clone: The junction departs from germline at one end; a sequencing error may be responsible. This chain joins TRBV9 and TRBJ2-5, with D tentatively TRBD1 (5 bases). The CDR3 is made up of 14 amino acids. CDR1 and CDR2 from the germline V gene are SGDLS and YYNGEE. CDR3 sequence (DNA): TGTGCCAGCAGCGTAGGGCAGGGTGAGGAGATCCAGTACTTC. Translation: CASSVGQGEEIQYF. Supplemented by reference TRBV9 and TRBJ2-5, the full variable domain reads DSGVTQTPKHLITATGQRVTLRCSPRSGDLSVYWYQQSLDQGLQFLIQYYNGEERAKGNILERFSAQQFPDLHSELNLSSLELGDSALYFCASSVGQGEEIQYFGPGTRLLVL.

The chain couples TRBV11-3 to TRBJ2-5, with D possibly being TRBD1 (7 bases). Trimming removed 6 bases from V and 3 bases from J, with 11 bases in between. Germline CDR1 SGHNT, CDR2 YENEEA. This CDR3 contains 13 residues. CDR3 amino acids: CASSSRGEETQYF. As DNA, the CDR3 is TGTGCCAGCAGTTCCAGGGGGGAAGAGACCCAGTACTTC.

This clone is a singleton in its sample. This chain uses TRBV5-8 with TRBJ2-7, with D perhaps TRBD1 (6 bases). V lost 0 bases to trimming and J lost 3 bases, with 13 bases between them. Germline V gene lookup returns CDR1 SGHTS and CDR2 YDEGEE. The CDR3 covers 15 residues. CDR3 protein: CASSLAAGVNYEQYF. The CDR3 bases are TGTGCCAGCAGCTTGGCGGCAGGGGTCAACTACGAGCAGTACTTC.

The chain uses TRBV4-1 and TRBJ1-2, with TRBD1 matching over 7 bases. Looked up from germline, CDR1 is MGHRA and CDR2 is YSYEKL. The CDR3 runs 14 residues. V was pared by 1 base and J by 4 bases, with 3 bases of the junction left unmatched. CDR3: CASSQAGDSYGYTF. DNA of the CDR3: TGCGCCAGCAGCCAAGCGGGGGACAGCTATGGCTACACCTTC.

The chain combines TRBV6-5 with TRBJ1-2, with D unclear. Germline V gene sequence: CDR1 MNHEY, CDR2 SVGAGI. The CDR3 runs to 13 residues. Trimming removed 2 bases at V and 8 bases at J, with 12 bases between. CDR3 loop: CASSYTGLEGYTF. CDR3 nucleotide sequence: TGTGCCAGCAGTTACACGGGTCTGGAGGGCTACACCTTC.

The genes are TRBV15 and TRBJ2-1; no clear D gene. Trimming removed 0 bases from V and 0 bases from J, with 9 bases in between. The germline CDR1 and CDR2 sequences are LNHNV and YYDKDF (reference sequence). The CDR3 loop spans 16 amino acids. CDR3 loop: CATSRELPYSYNEQFF. CDR3 sequence (DNA): TGTGCCACCAGCAGAGAATTACCCTACTCCTACAATGAGCAGTTCTTC.

The chain has TRBV2 and TRBJ2-5; D is unclear. This CDR3 has 13 amino acids. Germline V lookup: CDR1 SNHLY, CDR2 FYNNEI. Trimming took 2 bases from V and 9 from J, leaving 13 bases between them. The DNA for the CDR3 is TGTGCCAGCAGTGAAATCAGTTTCGCGGCCCAGTACTTC. It translates to CASSEISFAAQYF.

The chain uses TRBV7-8 and TRBJ2-2, with D unclear. CDR3 length: 14 residues. V lost 3 bases and J 0 bases, leaving 5 bases between the germline ends. Germline-derived CDR1 and CDR2 are SGHVS and FQNEAQ. The chain's CDR3 is CASSFQANTGELFF. The CDR3 DNA is TGTGCCAGCAGCTTCCAGGCGAACACCGGGGAGCTGTTTTTT.

The chain employs TRBV10-3 and TRBJ1-4, with 11 positions matching TRBD1. With V trimmed by 5 bases and J by 7 bases, 12 bases remained unmatched. The CDR3 contains 17 residues. In germline, CDR1 is ENHRY, CDR2 SYGVKD. CDR3 residues: CAISPRALGTGGEKLFF. CDR3 DNA: TGTGCCATCAGTCCGAGGGCGCTTGGGACAGGGGGTGAAAAACTGTTTTTT.

The V and J genes are TRBV7-8 and TRBJ1-2; D is unclear. The ends were cut back, 2 bases at V and 3 bases at J, with 13 bases in the middle. Germline CDR1 and CDR2: SGHVS and FQNEAQ. This CDR3 region has 15 residues. CDR3 bases: TGTGCCAGCAGCTTAAGTATAACAGCAGACTATGGCTACACCTTC. This codes for CASSLSITADYGYTF.